This record looks at one TCR beta chain sequence and its context. Libraries were prepared by immunoSEQ multiplex PCR; TCRdb keeps only in-frame clonotypes and omits some of them. Of about 2.2 million clones in the sample, over 85% are singletons; the top ten hold around 1.7%. This sample was included in a study of shared clonotypes between healthy human individuals. It was CD45RO-negative cells, positively selected for CCR7, that made up naive CD8 cells, with terminally differentiated effector memory CD45RA+ cells excluded. CDR3 length: 15 amino acids. V lost 1 base and J 2 bases, leaving 12 bases between the germline ends. Germline CDR1 reads LGHNA; CDR2 reads YNFKEQ.

This receptor was obtained from a man aged 18 to 30 in good health. Some clones in this sample may be carry-over from other donors' samples. This chain connects TRBV4-2 to TRBJ2-7, with TRBD2 as a possible D gene (6 bases). The sequenced sample consisted of naive CD8+ T cells from PBMCs. CDR3 sequence: CASSQGLVLPYEQYF. In DNA, the CDR3 is TGTGCCAGCAGCCAAGGACTAGTTCTCCCCTACGAGCAGTACTTC.